Below, 14 T cell receptor beta chains from the same sample are listed, as sequenced in a study of T-cell reconstitution after alpha-beta-depleted transplantation in children. Researchers prepared the TCRbeta library using unique molecular identifiers, the study reports. TCRdb reprocessed the PCR reads via MiXCR and lists one record per CDR3 protein. The data show about 480,000 distinct CDR3 sequences, 12% seen once. This sample comprised PBMCs from the stem cell graft donor, obtained from the stem cell graft. These receptors all stem from a human donor who donated a stem cell graft to a child with combined immunodeficiency.

This chain joins TRBV19 and TRBJ1-1, with D unresolved. The CDR3 has 12 residues. Germline CDR1 reads LNHDA; CDR2 reads SQIVND (reference sequence). The V end lost 3 bases, the J end lost 6 bases, and 8 bases lay between the germline ends. CDR3 sequence: CASSIGYSEAFF. DNA for the CDR3: TGTGCCAGTAGTATCGGATACTCTGAAGCTTTCTTT. The entire variable domain, with the rest obtained from reference TRBV19 and TRBJ1-1, is as follows: DGGITQSPKYLFRKEGQNVTLSCEQNLNHDAMYWYRQDPGQGLRLIYYSQIVNDFQKGDIAEGYSVSREKKESFPLTVTSAQKNPTAFYLCASSIGYSEAFFGQGTRLTVV.

This clonotype was counted at least ten times. The rearrangement links TRBV20-1 to TRBJ2-5, with TRBD2 matching 7 bases. The CDR3 consists of 14 residues. The trim removed 0 bases at V and 5 bases at J, leaving 6 bases unmatched. CDR1 and CDR2 from the germline V gene are DFQATT and SNEGSKA (reference sequence). The CDR3 is CSARDVGGTETQYF. The DNA for the CDR3 is TGCAGTGCTAGAGACGTCGGGGGGACTGAGACCCAGTACTTC.

Points on this clonotype: A much larger clone is a single base away; this may be a read error. For the CDR3, the DNA is TGTGCCAGCAGACGGACAGGGGGCTGGGAAGCTTTCTTT. Translating gives CASRRTGGWEAFF. V and J are TRBV12-3 or TRBV12-4 and TRBJ1-1, with TRBD1 identical over 11 bases. This CDR3 region has 13 residues. Trimming at V came to 6 bases and at J to 8 bases, leaving 5 bases not matched to a gene.

This rearrangement joins TRBV5-1 to TRBJ2-1, with TRBD2 matching over 16 bases. This CDR3 contains 18 residues. The junction had 5 bases not matched to a gene; V was cut back by 2 bases and J by 3 bases. CDR1 is SGHRS and CDR2 is YFSETQ in the germline V gene. This chain's CDR3 is CASSFGTSGGEIYNEQFF. The CDR3 DNA sequence: TGCGCCAGCAGCTTTGGGACTAGCGGGGGGGAAATCTACAATGAGCAGTTCTTC. Drawing the rest from reference TRBV5-1 and TRBJ2-1, the complete variable domain is KAGVTQTPRYLIKTRGQQVTLSCSPISGHRSVSWYQQTPGQGLQFLFEYFSETQRNKGNFPGRFSGRQFSNSRSEMNVSTLELGDSALYLCASSFGTSGGEIYNEQFFGPGTRLTVL.

J is TRBJ2-7 and V is TRBV4-3; 9 nucleotides align to TRBD2. The trim removed 0 bases at V and 2 bases at J, leaving 11 bases unmatched. Germline V CDR1 and CDR2: LGHNA, YSLEER. The CDR3 runs 18 residues. The DNA of the CDR3 is TGCGCCAGCAGCCAAGACCCCTCGGTAGCGGGAGTTCCCTACGAGCAGTACTTC. This translates into CASSQDPSVAGVPYEQYF.

This clonotype was observed a handful of times. The genes are TRBV7-2 and TRBJ1-1; no reliable D call. The CDR3 is made up of 12 amino acids. CDR1 is SGHTA and CDR2 is FQGNSA in the germline V gene. V lost 2 bases and J lost 7, with 8 bases in between. The CDR3 spells CASSLYPVEAFF. For the CDR3, the DNA is TGTGCCAGCAGCTTATACCCCGTTGAAGCTTTCTTT.

The chain combines TRBV4-2 with TRBJ1-2; perhaps TRBD1 as D (5 bases). Trimming removed 0 bases at V and 4 bases at J, with 15 bases between. The CDR3 covers 16 residues. Germline CDR1 reads LGHNA; CDR2 reads YNFKEQ. The DNA for the CDR3 is TGTGCCAGCAGCCAAGAGGGCAGGGTTCGAATCTATGGCTACACCTTC. It codes for CASSQEGRVRIYGYTF.

This clonotype was detected ten times or more. The gene calls are TRBV21-1 and TRBJ2-7; the table's D call, TRBD2, has no DNA check behind it. TRBV21-1 has pseudogene status. CDR3 length: 20 residues. The CDR3 is CASSPLPGLAGYEWGYEQYF. CDR3 DNA sequence: TGTGCCAGCAGCCCCCTGCCGGGACTAGCGGGATATGAGTGGGGCTACGAGCAGTACTTC.

In this sample, this clonotype turned up a few times. The rearrangement uses TRBV12-3 or TRBV12-4 and TRBJ2-1, with D possibly matching TRBD2 (5 bases). There are 16 residues in the CDR3. Trimming took off 4 bases at V and 5 bases at J, with 18 bases between the two ends. The CDR3 DNA reads TGTGCCAGCAGTTCCCTCTTGGGCGGAGGTGACAATGAGCAGTTCTTC. As protein: CASSSLLGGGDNEQFF.

This clonotype was seen repeatedly, ten times or more. This chain joins TRBV21-1 and TRBJ1-5. TRBV21-1 is a documented pseudogene. There are 14 residues in the CDR3. The CDR3 bases are TGTGCCAGCAGCAATAAGGGTGGTCGACAGCCCCAGCATTTT. Encoded protein: CASSNKGGRQPQHF.

The rearrangement joins TRBV4-3 to TRBJ2-2, with TRBD2 matching over 8 bases. Germline V lookup: CDR1 LGHNA, CDR2 YSLEER. The CDR3 has 15 residues. J gave up 3 bases and V 3 bases, and 3 bases lay outside the gene matches. The DNA of the CDR3 is TGCGCCAGCAGCCAGAGCGGGGGTTACACCGGGGAGCTGTTTTTT. Its translation: CASSQSGGYTGELFF.

This clonotype has just a few counts. The chain carries TRBV9 and TRBJ2-7; 9 bases agree with TRBD2. J was trimmed by 2 bases and V by 4 bases; bases with no gene match: 10. The CDR3 sequence is 16 residues long. Looked up from germline, CDR1 is SGDLS and CDR2 is YYNGEE. The CDR3 DNA reads as TGTGCCAGCAGCCCACAATCGGGACTAGCTCCCTACGAGCAGTACTTC. Translating gives CASSPQSGLAPYEQYF.

The rearrangement uses TRBV7-3 and TRBJ2-1; no reliable D call. V was pared by 2 bases and J by 6 bases, with 11 bases between. Germline values: CDR1 SGHTA, CDR2 FQGTGA. The CDR3 length is 14 residues. The CDR3 reads CASSLFAAANEQFF. The CDR3 DNA reads TGTGCCAGCAGCTTATTCGCTGCCGCCAATGAGCAGTTCTTC.

CDR3: CATSDPTPRGDEQYF. For the CDR3, the DNA is TGTGCCACCAGTGATCCGACCCCCAGGGGTGACGAGCAGTACTTC. The chain links TRBV24-1 to TRBJ2-7, with TRBD1 as a possible D gene (6 bases). The CDR3 runs to 15 residues. V was shortened by 3 bases and J by 5 bases, with 16 bases between the two germline ends. The germline CDR1 and CDR2 sequences are KGHDR and SFDVKD.